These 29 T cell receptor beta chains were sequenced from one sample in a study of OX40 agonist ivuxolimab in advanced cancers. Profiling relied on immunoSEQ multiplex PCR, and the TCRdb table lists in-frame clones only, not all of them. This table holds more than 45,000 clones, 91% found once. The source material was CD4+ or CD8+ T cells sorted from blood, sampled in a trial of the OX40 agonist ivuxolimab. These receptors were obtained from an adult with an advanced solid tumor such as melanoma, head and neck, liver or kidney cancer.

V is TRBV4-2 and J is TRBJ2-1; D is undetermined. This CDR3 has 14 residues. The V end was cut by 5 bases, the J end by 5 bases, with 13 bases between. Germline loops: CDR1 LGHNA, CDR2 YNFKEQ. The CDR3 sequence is CASSYGRSDNEQFF. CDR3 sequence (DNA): TGTGCCAGCAGCTACGGACGGTCGGACAATGAGCAGTTCTTC.

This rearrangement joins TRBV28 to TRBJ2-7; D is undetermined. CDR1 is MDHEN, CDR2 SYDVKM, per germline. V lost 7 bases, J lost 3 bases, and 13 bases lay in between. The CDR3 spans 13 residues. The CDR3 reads CASNYRVNYEQYF. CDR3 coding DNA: TGTGCCAGCAATTACCGGGTAAACTACGAGCAGTACTTC.

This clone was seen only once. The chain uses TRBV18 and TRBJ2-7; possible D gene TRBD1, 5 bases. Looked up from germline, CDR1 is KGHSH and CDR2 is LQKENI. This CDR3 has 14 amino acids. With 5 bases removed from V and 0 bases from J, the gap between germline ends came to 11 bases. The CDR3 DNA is TGTGCCAGCTCATCGGACATGTCCTCCTACGAGCAGTACTTC. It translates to CASSSDMSSYEQYF.

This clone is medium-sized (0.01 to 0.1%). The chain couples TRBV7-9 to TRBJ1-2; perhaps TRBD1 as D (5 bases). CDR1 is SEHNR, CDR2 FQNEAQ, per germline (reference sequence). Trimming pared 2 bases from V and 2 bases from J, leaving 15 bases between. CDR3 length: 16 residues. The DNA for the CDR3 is TGTGCCAGCAGCTTAAAGAACGGGGCACCGAACTATGGCTACACCTTC. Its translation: CASSLKNGAPNYGYTF.

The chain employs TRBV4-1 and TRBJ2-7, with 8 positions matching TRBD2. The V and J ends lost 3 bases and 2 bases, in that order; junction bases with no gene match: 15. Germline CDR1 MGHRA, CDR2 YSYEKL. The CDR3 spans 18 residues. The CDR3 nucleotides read TGCGCCAGCAGCCACGGGGGCGTACTAGCGGAACTACCCTACGAGCAGTACTTC. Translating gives CASSHGGVLAELPYEQYF.

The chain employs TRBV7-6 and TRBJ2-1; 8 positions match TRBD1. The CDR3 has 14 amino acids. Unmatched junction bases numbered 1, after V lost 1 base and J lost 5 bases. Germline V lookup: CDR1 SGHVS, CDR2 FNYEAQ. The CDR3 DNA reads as TGTGCCAGCAGCTTAGGGACAGGGAACAATGAGCAGTTCTTC. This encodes CASSLGTGNNEQFF.

The CDR3, as DNA: TGTGCCAGTATAGGGGACATTTTCTACGAGCAGTACTTC. Amino acids: CASIGDIFYEQYF. The chain carries TRBV6-5 and TRBJ2-7; D perhaps matches TRBD1 (6 bases). Germline assignment: CDR1 MNHEY and CDR2 SVGAGI. The CDR3 totals 13 residues. Deletions cut 9 bases from V and 3 bases from J, with 15 bases between.

The CDR3 DNA is TGTGCCAGCACCCTCGGGACTAGCGGGAGCTATGAGCAGTTCTTC. It specifies CASTLGTSGSYEQFF. J is TRBJ2-1 and V is TRBV27; 14 bases match TRBD2. This CDR3 comprises 15 residues. V shed 7 bases, J shed 8 bases, and the junction held 7 bases outside the gene matches. Germline V CDR1 and CDR2: MNHEY, SMNVEV (reference sequence).

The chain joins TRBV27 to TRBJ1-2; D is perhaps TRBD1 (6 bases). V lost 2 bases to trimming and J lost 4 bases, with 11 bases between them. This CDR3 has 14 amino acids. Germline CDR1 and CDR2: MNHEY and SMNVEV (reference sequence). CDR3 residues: CASSLHREGYGYTF. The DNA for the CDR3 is TGTGCCAGCAGTTTACACAGGGAGGGCTATGGCTACACCTTC.

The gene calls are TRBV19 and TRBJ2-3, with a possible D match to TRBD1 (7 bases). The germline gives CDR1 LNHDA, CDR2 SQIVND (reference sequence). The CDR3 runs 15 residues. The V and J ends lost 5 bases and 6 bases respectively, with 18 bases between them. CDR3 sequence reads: CASSGGTAPGDTQYF. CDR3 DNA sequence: TGTGCCAGTAGTGGGGGGACAGCCCCAGGCGATACGCAGTATTTT.

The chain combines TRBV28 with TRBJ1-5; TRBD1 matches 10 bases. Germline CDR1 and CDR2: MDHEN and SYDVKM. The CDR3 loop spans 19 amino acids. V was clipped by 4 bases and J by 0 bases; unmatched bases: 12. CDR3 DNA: TGTGCCAGCAGTTGGAGAGACGGACAGGGGGTTTATAGCAATCAGCCCCAGCATTTT. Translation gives CASSWRDGQGVYSNQPQHF. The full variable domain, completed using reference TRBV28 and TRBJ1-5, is DVKVTQSSRYLVKRTGEKVFLECVQDMDHENMFWYRQDPGLGLRLIYFSYDVKMKEKGDIPEGYSVSREKKERFSLILESASTNQTSMYLCASSWRDGQGVYSNQPQHFGDGTRLSIL.

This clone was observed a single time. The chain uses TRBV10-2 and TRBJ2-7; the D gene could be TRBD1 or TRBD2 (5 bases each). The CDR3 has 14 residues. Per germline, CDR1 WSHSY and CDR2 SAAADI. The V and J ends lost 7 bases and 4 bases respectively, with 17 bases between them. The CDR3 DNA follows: TGCGCCAGCACTGGGACCGACTACCTATACGAGCAGTACTTC. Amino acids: CASTGTDYLYEQYF.

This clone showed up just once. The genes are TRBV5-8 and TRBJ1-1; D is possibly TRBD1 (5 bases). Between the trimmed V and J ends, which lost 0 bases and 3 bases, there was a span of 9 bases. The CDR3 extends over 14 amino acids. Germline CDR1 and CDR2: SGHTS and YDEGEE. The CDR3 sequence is CASSLAGEYTEAFF. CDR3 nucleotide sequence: TGTGCCAGCAGCTTGGCGGGGGAGTACACTGAAGCTTTCTTT.

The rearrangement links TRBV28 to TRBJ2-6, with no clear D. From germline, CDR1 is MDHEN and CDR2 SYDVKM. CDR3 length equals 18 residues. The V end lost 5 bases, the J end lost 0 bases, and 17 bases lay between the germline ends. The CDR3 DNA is TGTGCCAGCAGTCCAACCCCTGGCGTTCACTCTGGGGCCAACGTCCTGACTTTC. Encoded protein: CASSPTPGVHSGANVLTF. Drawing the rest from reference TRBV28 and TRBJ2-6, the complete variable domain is DVKVTQSSRYLVKRTGEKVFLECVQDMDHENMFWYRQDPGLGLRLIYFSYDVKMKEKGDIPEGYSVSREKKERFSLILESASTNQTSMYLCASSPTPGVHSGANVLTFGAGSRLTVL.

In nucleotides, the CDR3 is TGTGCCAGCAGCGTAGGGGGCGTCTCTGGAAACACCATATATTTT. This gives the protein CASSVGGVSGNTIYF. The chain carries TRBV9 and TRBJ1-3, with D maybe TRBD1 (5 bases). The CDR3 consists of 15 residues. V was clipped by 0 bases and J by 0 bases, with 7 bases between them. Germline values: CDR1 SGDLS, CDR2 YYNGEE.

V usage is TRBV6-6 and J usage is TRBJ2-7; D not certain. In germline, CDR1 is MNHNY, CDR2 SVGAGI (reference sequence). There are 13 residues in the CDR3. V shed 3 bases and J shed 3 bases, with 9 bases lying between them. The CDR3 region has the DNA TGTGCCAGCAGTTATATCCAAGACTACGAGCAGTACTTC. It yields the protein CASSYIQDYEQYF.

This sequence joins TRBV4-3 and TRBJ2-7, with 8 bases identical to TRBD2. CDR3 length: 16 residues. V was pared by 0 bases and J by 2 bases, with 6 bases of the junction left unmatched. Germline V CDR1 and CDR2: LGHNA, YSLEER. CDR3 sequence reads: CASSQDLRGGTYEQYF. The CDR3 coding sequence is TGCGCCAGCAGCCAAGATTTACGCGGGGGGACCTACGAGCAGTACTTC.

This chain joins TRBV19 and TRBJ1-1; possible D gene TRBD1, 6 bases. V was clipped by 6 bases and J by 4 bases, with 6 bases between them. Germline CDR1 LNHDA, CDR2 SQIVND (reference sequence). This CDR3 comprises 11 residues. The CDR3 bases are TGTGCCAGTAGGACAGGCACTGAAGCTTTCTTT. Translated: CASRTGTEAFF.

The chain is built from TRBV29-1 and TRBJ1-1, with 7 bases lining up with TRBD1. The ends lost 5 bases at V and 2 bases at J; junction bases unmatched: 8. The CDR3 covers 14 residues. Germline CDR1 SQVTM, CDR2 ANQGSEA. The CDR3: CSVFTGEGNTEAFF. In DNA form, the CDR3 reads TGCAGCGTTTTCACAGGGGAGGGTAACACTGAAGCTTTCTTT. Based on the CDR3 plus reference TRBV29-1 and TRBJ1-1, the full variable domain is SAVISQKPSRDICQRGTSLTIQCQVDSQVTMMFWYRQQPGQSLTLIATANQGSEATYESGFVIDKFPISRPNLTFSTLTVSNMSPEDSSIYLCSVFTGEGNTEAFFGQGTRLTVV.

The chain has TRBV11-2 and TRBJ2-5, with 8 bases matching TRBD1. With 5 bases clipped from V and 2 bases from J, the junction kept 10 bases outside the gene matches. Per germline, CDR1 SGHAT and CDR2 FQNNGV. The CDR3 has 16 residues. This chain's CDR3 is CASSPRDRRGQETQYF. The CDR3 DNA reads TGTGCCAGCAGCCCTCGGGACAGGAGGGGGCAAGAGACCCAGTACTTC.

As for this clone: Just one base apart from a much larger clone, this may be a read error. CDR3 nucleotides: TGTGCCAGCAGTTCTAGCACAGATACGCAGTATTTT. Its translation: CASSSSTDTQYF. This chain links TRBV6-5 with TRBJ2-3; no clear D gene. CDR3 length equals 12 residues. V lost 4 bases to trimming and J lost 0 bases, with 2 bases between them. Per germline, CDR1 MNHEY and CDR2 SVGAGI.

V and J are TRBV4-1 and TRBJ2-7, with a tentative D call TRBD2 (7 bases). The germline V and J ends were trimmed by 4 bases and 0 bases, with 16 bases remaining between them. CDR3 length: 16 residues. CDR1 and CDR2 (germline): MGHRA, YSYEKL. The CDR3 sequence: CASSRGASGSSYEQYF. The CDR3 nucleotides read TGCGCCAGCAGCCGGGGGGCTAGCGGAAGCTCCTACGAGCAGTACTTC.

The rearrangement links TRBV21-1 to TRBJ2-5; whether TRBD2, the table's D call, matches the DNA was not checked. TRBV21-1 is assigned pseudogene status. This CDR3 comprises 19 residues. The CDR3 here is CASSTRNSGSRRDQETQYF. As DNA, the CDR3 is TGTGCCAGCAGCACCAGGAATAGCGGGAGCAGACGTGACCAAGAGACCCAGTACTTC.

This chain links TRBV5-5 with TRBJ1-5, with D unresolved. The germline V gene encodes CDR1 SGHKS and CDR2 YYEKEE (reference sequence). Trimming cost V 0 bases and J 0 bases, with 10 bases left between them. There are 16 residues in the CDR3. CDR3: CASSLGVSYSNQPQHF. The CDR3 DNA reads TGTGCCAGCAGCTTGGGTGTCAGTTATAGCAATCAGCCCCAGCATTTT.

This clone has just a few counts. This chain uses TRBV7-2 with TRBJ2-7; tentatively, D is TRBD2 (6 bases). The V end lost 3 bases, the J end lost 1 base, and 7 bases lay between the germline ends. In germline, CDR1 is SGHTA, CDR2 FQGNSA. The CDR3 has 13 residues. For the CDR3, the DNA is TGTGCCAGCAGCTTCCGGGAGTCCTACGAGCAGTACTTC. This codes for CASSFRESYEQYF. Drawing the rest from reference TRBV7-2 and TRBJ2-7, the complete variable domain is GAGVSQSPSNKVTEKGKDVELRCDPISGHTALYWYRQSLGQGLEFLIYFQGNSAPDKSGLPSDRFSAERTGGSVSTLTIQRTQQEDSAVYLCASSFRESYEQYFGPGTRLTVT.

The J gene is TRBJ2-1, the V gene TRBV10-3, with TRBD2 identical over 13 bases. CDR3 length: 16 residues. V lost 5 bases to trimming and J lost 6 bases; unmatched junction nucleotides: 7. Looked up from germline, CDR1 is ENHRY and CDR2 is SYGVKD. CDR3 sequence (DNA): TGTGCCATCAGTCGGACTAGCGGGAGTGTGGGCAATGAGCAGTTCTTC. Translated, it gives CAISRTSGSVGNEQFF.

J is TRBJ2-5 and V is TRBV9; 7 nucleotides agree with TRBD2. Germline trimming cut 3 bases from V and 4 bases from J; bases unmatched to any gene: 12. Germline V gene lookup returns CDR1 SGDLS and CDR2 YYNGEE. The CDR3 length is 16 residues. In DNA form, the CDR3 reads TGTGCCAGCAGCGGCGACTTGGGGTTAGCGGGAGAGACCCAGTACTTC. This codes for CASSGDLGLAGETQYF. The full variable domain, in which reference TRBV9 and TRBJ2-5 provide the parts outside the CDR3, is DSGVTQTPKHLITATGQRVTLRCSPRSGDLSVYWYQQSLDQGLQFLIQYYNGEERAKGNILERFSAQQFPDLHSELNLSSLELGDSALYFCASSGDLGLAGETQYFGPGTRLLVL.

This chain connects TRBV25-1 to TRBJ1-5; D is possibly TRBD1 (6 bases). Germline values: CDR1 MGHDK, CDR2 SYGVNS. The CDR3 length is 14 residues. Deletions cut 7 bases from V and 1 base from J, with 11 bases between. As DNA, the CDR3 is TGTGCCAGCAAACAGGGAGGCAGCAATCAGCCCCAGCATTTT. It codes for CASKQGGSNQPQHF.

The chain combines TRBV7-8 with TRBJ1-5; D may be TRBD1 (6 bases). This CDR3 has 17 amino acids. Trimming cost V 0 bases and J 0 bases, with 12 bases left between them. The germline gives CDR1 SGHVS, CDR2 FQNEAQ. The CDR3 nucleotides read TGTGCCAGCAGCTTAGCGGGACATAGGGATAGCAATCAGCCCCAGCATTTT. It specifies CASSLAGHRDSNQPQHF.